This section outlines one T cell receptor (beta chain) sequence together with its context. Its antigen is still unknown. Base qualities are missing; no much larger clone stands one base away. The data were obtained in a study of blood T cell repertoires in COVID-19 (dated by TCRdb to between 2020 and 2021). Regarding the complete study: Samples from collaborators originated in the United States, Italy and Spain and spanned both the acute and convalescent phases of COVID-19. The prospective study material was composed of cDNA or gDNA derived from T cells, B-cell-depleted T cells, or PBMCs. Subjects who had been exposed to COVID-19, were actively infected with it, or had recovered from it provided the deeply sampled blood TCRbeta repertoires that made up the dataset. A freely available public database, intended as a resource for researchers studying the immune response to SARS-CoV-2, is where the repertoires were released. Samples came from the ongoing ImmuneRACE study (first 160 participants) plus 1,254 subjects from 6 global collaborators. A de-identified subject ID, COVID-19 status, age in years and sex were almost always included in the sample metadata. Where available, HLA class I and class II types were obtained from metadata supplied by the sample provider rather than from assay-based typing. Study-level results and caveats: The quantity of clinical and demographic metadata differed by source and by participant and was supplied without curation.

TCRbeta CDR3 regions were amplified from genomic DNA using the immunoSEQ Assay, a bias-controlled multiplex PCR. In the original analysis: The number of nucleated cells in each sample was estimated by amplification of reference gene primers within the assay. To quantify the absolute abundance of each unique TCRbeta CDR3 rearrangement, sequence reads were collapsed and filtered. For each sample, productive Simpson clonality was calculated as the square root of Simpson's diversity index over productive rearrangements. Drawn from immuneACCESS, this table holds only the in-frame rearrangements with V and J called that TCRdb kept. Clones are partly lost; checked studies trace under half to an unresolved V gene and leave the rest unexplained. D and trimming come from the DNA, and the V and J calls and clone size come from that table. Counted in this sample were about 81,000 clones; roughly four fifths of them appeared once. In total, the top ten clones hold over 10% of the sample.

The collaborating institutions used their own protocols to collect whole blood in K2EDTA tubes. For TCRbeta analysis, collaborator samples were shipped as frozen whole blood, as isolated PBMCs, or as DNA extracted from either sample type. The sample comprised peripheral blood. The origin of this receptor is a human donor in a cohort sampled during active COVID-19.

CDR3 loop: CASIDVYSQPQHF. The bases read TGTGCCAGCATAGATGTGTACTCCCAGCCCCAGCATTTT. This receptor chain uses TRBV28 and TRBJ1-5; no confident D gene assignment can be made. Its CDR3 holds 13 amino acids, cysteine through phenylalanine. Only the CDR3 DNA is retained, 39 bases long and in frame from the first base. Cut back by 7 bases and 7 bases, the V and J ends lie 14 bases apart. The germline V gene provides CDR1 MDHEN and CDR2 SYDVKM.